The source of this T cell receptor beta chain is a study of cytomegalovirus exposure and HLA in healthy donors. Study background: One earlier analysis, a look at around 170 million T cells, found fewer than 140 million unique TCR beta sequences. The study, taken as a whole, reports: Productive status was seen about 90% or about 30% of the time for most TCR beta V segments in an earlier analysis. A later analysis reportedly identified an Asian-associated ancestry cluster as carrying fewer N-insertions than the approximately 730-donor mean.

Trimming pared 0 bases from V and 7 bases from J, leaving 12 bases between. The CDR3 has 14 residues. Germline V gives CDR1 LNHDA, CDR2 SQIVND (reference sequence). PCR was performed using 60 Vbeta and 13 Jbeta primers. TCRdb keeps only in-frame clones here, not all; method: immunoSEQ multiplex PCR. Among about 88,000 clones listed, 55% to 85% were seen once. In regard to this clone: Its antigen is unknown.

The sequence derives from a woman aged 18-35 years in good health and CMV-seropositive. The sequenced material came from PBMCs. V is TRBV19 and J is TRBJ1-2; D is ambiguous. The CDR3 protein is CASSIDLTSSGYTF. The DNA of the CDR3 is TGTGCCAGTAGTATAGATCTAACCTCGTCTGGCTACACCTTC.